This TCR beta chain was observed in a study of blood T cell repertoires in COVID-19. Study in general: PBMCs, B-cell-depleted T cells, or T cells were the source of the cDNA or gDNA that made up the material.

Repertoires were generated with immunoSEQ multiplex PCR, while TCRdb's copy carries only in-frame clones and drops some. The profile shows approximately 480,000 clones, approximately 86% of them singletons. The junction had 3 bases not matched to a gene; V was cut back by 5 bases and J by 5 bases. This CDR3 contains 13 residues. CDR1 and CDR2 from the germline V gene are MGHDK and SYGVNS. The chain couples TRBV25-1 to TRBJ2-7; 10 bases are shared with TRBD2. The material sequenced was PBMCs or T cells enriched from blood (not recorded which). The receptor was isolated from a woman between 18 and 29 years old who had recovered from COVID-19. The CDR3 protein is CASSLAGEHEQYF. CDR3 DNA: TGTGCCAGCAGTCTAGCGGGGGAACACGAGCAGTACTTC.